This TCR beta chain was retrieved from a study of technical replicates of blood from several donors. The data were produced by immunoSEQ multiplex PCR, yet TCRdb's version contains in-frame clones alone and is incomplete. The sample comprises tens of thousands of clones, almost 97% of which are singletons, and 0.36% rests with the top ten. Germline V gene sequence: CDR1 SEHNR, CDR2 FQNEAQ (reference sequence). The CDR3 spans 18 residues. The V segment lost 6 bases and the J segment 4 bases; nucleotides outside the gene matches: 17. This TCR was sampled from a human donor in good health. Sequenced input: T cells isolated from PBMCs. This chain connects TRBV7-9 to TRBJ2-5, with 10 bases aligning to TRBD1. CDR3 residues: CASRAPGTGATGGETQYF. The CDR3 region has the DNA TGTGCCAGCAGAGCCCCCGGGACAGGGGCAACGGGGGGAGAGACCCAGTACTTC.